These 5 T cell receptor beta chains originate from one sample sequenced in a study of PD-L1 blockade in urothelial cancer (dated 2017 in TCRdb). This sample's time point label indicates: pretreatment peripheral blood. Library method: the immunoSEQ multiplex PCR assay. TCRdb took this table from immuneACCESS and kept in-frame rearrangements with V and J called. Such tables lack part of the clones; where checked against another copy, unresolved V genes explain under half of the gap, and the rest is unexplained. Within this sample are roughly 45,000 clones, with approximately 80% of them counted one time only. The top ten hold around 16% of the sample. The sample here was PBMCs, taken around atezolizumab (anti-PD-L1) treatment. The receptors were sampled from a man aged 55 to 70 with urothelial cancer.

This chain links TRBV13 with TRBJ2-1; possibly TRBD2 for D (6 bases). The CDR3 totals 13 residues. Trimming shortened V by 3 bases and J by 7 bases, and 10 bases separated the two germline ends. Looked up from germline, CDR1 is PRHDT and CDR2 is FYEKMQ (reference sequence). CDR3 region: CASSLGGGNEQFF. CDR3 nucleotide sequence: TGTGCCAGCAGCTTGGGGGGTGGGAATGAGCAGTTCTTC.

The V and J genes are TRBV4-2 and TRBJ2-2, with 9 nucleotides matching TRBD1. In germline, CDR1 is LGHNA, CDR2 YNFKEQ. Germline trimming cut 3 bases from V and 7 bases from J; bases unmatched to any gene: 9. The CDR3 extends over 16 amino acids. The CDR3 spells CASSHTGTGRLGELFF. CDR3 nucleotides: TGTGCCAGCAGCCATACCGGGACAGGGCGTCTCGGGGAGCTGTTTTTT.

This rearrangement joins TRBV7-2 to TRBJ1-2; 11 nucleotides align to TRBD1. The junction had 11 bases not matched to a gene; V was cut back by 5 bases and J by 3 bases. CDR1 and CDR2 from the germline V gene are SGHTA and FQGNSA. The CDR3 runs 17 residues. The CDR3 sequence: CASSRRTGGFLDYGYTF. The CDR3 nucleotides are TGTGCCAGCAGCCGCCGGACAGGGGGCTTTTTAGACTATGGCTACACCTTC.

V gene TRBV14 combines with J gene TRBJ2-6; D gene ambiguous. The CDR3 sequence is 15 residues long. Between the trimmed V and J ends, which lost 5 bases and 0 bases, there was a span of 8 bases. Germline loops: CDR1 SGHDN, CDR2 FVKESK. The CDR3 protein is CASSWSSSGANVLTF. The CDR3 DNA reads TGTGCCAGCAGCTGGAGCAGCTCTGGGGCCAACGTCCTGACTTTC.

The genes are TRBV29-1 and TRBJ1-2; no clear D. The length of the CDR3 is 11 residues. In germline, CDR1 is SQVTM, CDR2 ANQGSEA. V gave up 4 bases and J gave up 1 base, with 4 bases separating them. CDR3 loop: CSVAVNYGYTF. CDR3 coding DNA: TGCAGCGTTGCTGTTAACTATGGCTACACCTTC.